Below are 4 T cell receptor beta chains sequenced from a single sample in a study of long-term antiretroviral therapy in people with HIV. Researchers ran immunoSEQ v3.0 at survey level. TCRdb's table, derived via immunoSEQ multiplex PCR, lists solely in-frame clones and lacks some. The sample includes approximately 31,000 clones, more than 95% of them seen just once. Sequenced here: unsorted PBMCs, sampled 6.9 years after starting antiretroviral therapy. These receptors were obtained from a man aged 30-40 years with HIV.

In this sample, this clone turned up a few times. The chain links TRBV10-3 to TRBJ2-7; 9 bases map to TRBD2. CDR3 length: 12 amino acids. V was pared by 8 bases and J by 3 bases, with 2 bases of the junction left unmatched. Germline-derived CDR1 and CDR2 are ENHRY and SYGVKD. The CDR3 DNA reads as TGTGCCATCCGGCGGGAGGGCTACGAGCAGTACTTC. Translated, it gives CAIRREGYEQYF.

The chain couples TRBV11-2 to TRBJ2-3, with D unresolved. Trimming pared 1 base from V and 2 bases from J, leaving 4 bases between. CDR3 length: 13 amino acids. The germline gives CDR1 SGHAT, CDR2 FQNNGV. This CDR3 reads CASSLGTTDTQYF. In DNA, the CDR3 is TGTGCCAGCAGCTTAGGGACCACAGATACGCAGTATTTT.

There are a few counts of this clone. CDR3 nucleotide sequence: TGTGCCAGCAGCTTAGGGCAGGGAGGTAGCAATGAGCAGTTCTTC. Translation gives CASSLGQGGSNEQFF. The gene calls are TRBV7-6 and TRBJ2-1, with D perhaps TRBD2 (6 bases). This CDR3 is built from 15 residues. Deletions cut 1 base from V and 6 bases from J, with 13 bases between. Germline V CDR1 and CDR2: SGHVS, FNYEAQ.

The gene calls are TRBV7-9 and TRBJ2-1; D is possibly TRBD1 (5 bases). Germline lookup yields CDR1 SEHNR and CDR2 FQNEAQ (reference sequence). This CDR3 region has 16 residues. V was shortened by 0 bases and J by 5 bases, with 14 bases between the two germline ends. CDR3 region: CASSLARREFDNEQFF. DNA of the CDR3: TGTGCCAGCAGCTTAGCGCGCAGGGAATTCGACAATGAGCAGTTCTTC.